This T cell receptor beta chain was recorded in a study of cytomegalovirus exposure and HLA in healthy donors. Study-wide points: In vitro data verified a few CMV-associated chains as specific for CMV antigens. Sequencing had likely introduced a cluster of highly shared sequence variants as an artifact. An ancestry cluster, one associated with Asian ancestry, reportedly showed fewer N-insertions than the approximately 670-donor mean in a later analysis.

Vbeta (60) and Jbeta (13) primers were used in the PCR. Method: immunoSEQ multiplex PCR; TCRdb's copy keeps in-frame clones and lacks some. The sample shows 50,000 to 70,000 clones, around 84% of them seen only once. In germline, CDR1 is SGHKS, CDR2 YYEKEE (reference sequence). V was cut by 6 bases and J by 5 bases, with 24 bases left in between. The CDR3 runs to 16 residues. Concerning this clone itself: What it binds is unknown.

The sequence was collected from a male donor in good health and CMV-seronegative. The sequencing input was PBMCs. J is TRBJ2-7 and V is TRBV5-5, with D perhaps TRBD1 (5 bases). CDR3 sequence: CASTPGGATYGDEQYF. DNA of the CDR3: TGTGCCAGCACCCCCGGTGGGGCTACCTATGGGGACGAGCAGTACTTC.